These 9 T cell receptor beta chains share one sample of origin, sequenced in a study of blood T cell repertoires in COVID-19. Method: immunoSEQ multiplex PCR; TCRdb's copy keeps in-frame clones and lacks some. Of roughly 120,000 clones detected, about 82% appear once; the ten largest clones hold around 5%. The material sequenced was peripheral blood. These receptors all come from a human donor in a cohort sampled during active COVID-19.

The rearrangement links TRBV7-2 to TRBJ2-2; a possible D gene is TRBD1 (6 bases). This CDR3 has 15 residues. The germline V gene encodes CDR1 SGHTA and CDR2 FQGNSA. Trimming cost V 2 bases and J 2 bases, with 9 bases left between them. CDR3 region: CASSLTGINTGELFF. In nucleotides, the CDR3 is TGTGCCAGCAGCTTAACAGGGATTAACACCGGGGAGCTGTTTTTT. Full variable domain (outside the CDR3, taken from reference TRBV7-2 and TRBJ2-2): GAGVSQSPSNKVTEKGKDVELRCDPISGHTALYWYRQSLGQGLEFLIYFQGNSAPDKSGLPSDRFSAERTGGSVSTLTIQRTQQEDSAVYLCASSLTGINTGELFFGEGSRLTVL.

The chain combines TRBV25-1 with TRBJ2-3, with TRBD2 matching over 10 bases. The CDR3 is 16 amino acids. V was pared by 6 bases and J by 6 bases, with 12 bases of the junction left unmatched. CDR1 is MGHDK, CDR2 SYGVNS, per germline. In nucleotides, the CDR3 is TGTGCCAGCAGAGCCGGGACTAGCGCATTCGGGGATACGCAGTATTTT. Translating it yields CASRAGTSAFGDTQYF.

The CDR3 bases are TGCGCCAGCAGCTTGGAAGGGGACGAGCAGTACTTC. Protein: CASSLEGDEQYF. V gene TRBV5-1 combines with J gene TRBJ2-7; a possible D gene is TRBD1 (5 bases). The V end was cut by 0 bases, the J end by 5 bases, with 6 bases between. The CDR3 is 12 amino acids. Germline CDR1 is SGHRS and CDR2 is YFSETQ.

The V gene is TRBV6-1, the J gene TRBJ1-1, with D maybe TRBD1 (5 bases). Germline lookup yields CDR1 MNHNS and CDR2 SASEGT. V was shortened by 3 bases and J by 0 bases, with 8 bases between the two germline ends. CDR3 length: 14 residues. The CDR3 here is CASSDLTVNTEAFF. In nucleotides, the CDR3 is TGTGCCAGCAGTGACCTGACAGTGAACACTGAAGCTTTCTTT.

The CDR3: CASSPRGSKILNTEAFF. The DNA for the CDR3 is TGTGCCAGCTCACCAAGAGGCTCTAAAATTCTTAACACTGAAGCTTTCTTT. The rearrangement uses TRBV18 and TRBJ1-1; D is unresolved. The V gene lost 2 bases and the J gene lost 2 bases, with 18 bases spanning the gap. CDR1 KGHSH and CDR2 LQKENI come from the germline V gene. The CDR3 covers 17 residues.

This clone was counted once. CDR3: CASSQTGGSYNEQFF. The DNA for the CDR3 is TGTGCCAGCAGCCAGACAGGGGGCTCCTACAATGAGCAGTTCTTC. This chain joins TRBV6-6 and TRBJ2-1; 9 positions match TRBD1. The ends lost 6 bases at V and 0 bases at J; junction bases unmatched: 3. Germline V lookup: CDR1 MNHNY, CDR2 SVGAGI (reference sequence). There are 15 residues in the CDR3.

The chain uses TRBV28 and TRBJ1-6; 7 nucleotides line up with TRBD1. This CDR3 is 15 amino acids long. Germline assignment: CDR1 MDHEN and CDR2 SYDVKM. V was clipped by 6 bases and J by 7 bases; unmatched bases: 9. The CDR3 sequence is CASRPKTGLNSPLHF. Written as DNA, the CDR3 is TGTGCCAGCAGACCAAAGACAGGGTTGAATTCACCCCTCCACTTT.

The chain carries TRBV5-1 and TRBJ2-7; D unclear. The V and J ends lost 4 bases and 2 bases respectively, with 10 bases between them. This CDR3 region has 13 residues. Per the germline V gene, CDR1 is SGHRS and CDR2 is YFSETQ. CDR3 protein: CASSTENPYEQYF. The DNA of the CDR3 is TGCGCCAGCAGCACCGAGAATCCCTACGAGCAGTACTTC.

The J gene is TRBJ2-7, the V gene TRBV4-1; 7 bases align to TRBD1. Trimming cost V 4 bases and J 0 bases; bases outside gene matches: 0. The CDR3 is 13 residues long. Germline V CDR1 and CDR2: MGHRA, YSYEKL. CDR3 nucleotides: TGCGCCAGCAGCCGGGACAGCTCCTACGAGCAGTACTTC. This sequence encodes CASSRDSSYEQYF.